The rows below give T cell receptor beta chains drawn from one sample of a study of PD-1 blockade in classical Hodgkin lymphoma. TCRdb's table, derived via immunoSEQ multiplex PCR, lists solely in-frame clones and lacks some. The table has approximately 110,000 clones, roughly 87% seen once; the top ten hold around 19%. The material sequenced was peripheral blood mononuclear cells (PBMCs), taken before the fourth cycle of nivolumab. These TCRs come from a human donor with classical Hodgkin lymphoma. The CDR3 runs from the conserved cysteine through the conserved F or W. Fields, in order: V gene, D gene, J gene, clone size, CDR3 protein, CDR3 DNA. The D gene is left open where the match is weak. Clone size, where shown, is once, few, many, or a class for clones that have expanded.

v_gene: TRBV6-5; d_gene: .; j_gene: TRBJ2-1; abundance: .; CDR3aa: CASSSRTNPSPNEQFF; CDR3nt: TGTGCCAGCAGTTCCCGGACTAATCCCTCGCCCAATGAGCAGTTCTTC
v_gene: TRBV4-3; d_gene: .; j_gene: TRBJ2-3; abundance: .; CDR3aa: CASSQSLSGGTSTDTQYF; CDR3nt: TGCGCCAGCAGCCAATCCTTAAGCGGCGGGACTAGCACAGATACGCAGTATTTT
v_gene: TRBV4-1; d_gene: TRBD1; j_gene: TRBJ2-7; abundance: .; CDR3aa: CASSPSTGVYEQYF; CDR3nt: TGCGCCAGCAGCCCATCGACAGGGGTCTACGAGCAGTACTTC
v_gene: TRBV25-1; d_gene: .; j_gene: TRBJ2-3; abundance: few; CDR3aa: CASSLDTQYF; CDR3nt: TGTGCCAGCAGCTTAGATACGCAGTATTTT
v_gene: TRBV5-6; d_gene: .; j_gene: TRBJ1-1; abundance: .; CDR3aa: CASSLGTTEAFF; CDR3nt: TGTGCCAGCAGCTTGGGAACCACTGAAGCTTTCTTT
v_gene: TRBV25-1; d_gene: TRBD1; j_gene: TRBJ2-6; abundance: .; CDR3aa: CASKSGTGSGANVLTF; CDR3nt: TGTGCCAGCAAATCCGGGACAGGCTCTGGGGCCAACGTCCTGACTTTC
v_gene: TRBV19; d_gene: .; j_gene: TRBJ1-5; abundance: few; CDR3aa: CASSPRQDSNQPQHF; CDR3nt: TGTGCCAGTAGTCCTCGACAGGATAGCAATCAGCCCCAGCATTTT
v_gene: TRBV7-2; d_gene: .; j_gene: TRBJ1-2; abundance: .; CDR3aa: CASSVTNYGYTF; CDR3nt: TGTGCCAGCAGCGTGACTAACTATGGCTACACCTTC
v_gene: TRBV7-2; d_gene: TRBD2; j_gene: TRBJ2-1; abundance: .; CDR3aa: CASSRTSGPYNEQFF; CDR3nt: TGTGCCAGCAGCCGGACTAGCGGGCCTTACAATGAGCAGTTCTTC
v_gene: TRBV19; d_gene: TRBD1; j_gene: TRBJ2-1; abundance: .; CDR3aa: CASSPQDRGNYNEQFF; CDR3nt: TGTGCCAGTAGTCCTCAGGACAGGGGAAACTACAATGAGCAGTTCTTC
v_gene: TRBV6-1; d_gene: .; j_gene: TRBJ2-7; abundance: .; CDR3aa: CASSEEARSYEQYF; CDR3nt: TGTGCCAGCAGTGAAGAGGCGCGCTCCTACGAGCAGTACTTC
v_gene: TRBV2; d_gene: .; j_gene: TRBJ2-3; abundance: .; CDR3aa: CASSSTMTDTQYF; CDR3nt: TGTGCCAGCAGTTCGACCATGACAGATACGCAGTATTTT
v_gene: TRBV5-5; d_gene: .; j_gene: TRBJ1-5; abundance: .; CDR3aa: CASSLAGPNQPQHF; CDR3nt: TGTGCCAGCAGCTTGGCAGGGCCCAATCAGCCCCAGCATTTT
v_gene: TRBV2; d_gene: TRBD1; j_gene: TRBJ2-4; abundance: .; CDR3aa: CASSRDSIDIQYF; CDR3nt: TGTGCCAGCAGCCGGGACAGCATAGACATTCAGTACTTC
v_gene: TRBV10-3; d_gene: .; j_gene: TRBJ2-5; abundance: .; CDR3aa: CAISGAGSGETQYF; CDR3nt: TGTGCCATCAGTGGGGCAGGGAGTGGAGAGACCCAGTACTTC
v_gene: TRBV30; d_gene: .; j_gene: TRBJ2-3; abundance: .; CDR3aa: CAWSETDTQYF; CDR3nt: TGTGCCTGGAGTGAGACAGATACGCAGTATTTT
v_gene: TRBV6-5; d_gene: .; j_gene: TRBJ1-1; abundance: .; CDR3aa: CASSYSGGLNTEAFF; CDR3nt: TGTGCCAGCAGTTACTCGGGGGGGTTGAACACTGAAGCTTTCTTT
v_gene: TRBV5-5; d_gene: .; j_gene: TRBJ2-2; abundance: once; CDR3aa: CASSLSGTSINTGELFF; CDR3nt: TGTGCCAGCAGCTTGTCCGGGACAAGCATTAACACCGGGGAGCTGTTTTTT
v_gene: TRBV19; d_gene: .; j_gene: TRBJ2-2; abundance: .; CDR3aa: CASTPTASPRELFF; CDR3nt: TGTGCCAGTACCCCGACAGCCAGTCCGAGGGAGCTGTTTTTT
v_gene: TRBV7-2; d_gene: TRBD2; j_gene: TRBJ2-7; abundance: .; CDR3aa: CASSQTSGAGGEQYF; CDR3nt: TGTGCCAGCAGCCAGACTAGCGGGGCTGGGGGGGAGCAGTACTTC
v_gene: TRBV23-1; d_gene: TRBD1; j_gene: TRBJ1-5; abundance: .; CDR3aa: CASSHSWGDRGLDQPQHF; CDR3nt: TGCGCCAGCAGTCATTCATGGGGGGACAGGGGGCTGGATCAGCCCCAGCATTTT
v_gene: TRBV7-2; d_gene: TRBD2; j_gene: TRBJ2-1; abundance: .; CDR3aa: CASSAPRTRYEQFF; CDR3nt: TGTGCCAGCAGCGCTCCTAGGACTAGATATGAGCAGTTCTTC
v_gene: TRBV19; d_gene: .; j_gene: TRBJ1-5; abundance: .; CDR3aa: CASTWGFNQPQHF; CDR3nt: TGTGCCAGTACTTGGGGCTTCAATCAGCCCCAGCATTTT
v_gene: TRBV20-1; d_gene: TRBD2; j_gene: TRBJ2-5; abundance: .; CDR3aa: CRAGTSKTQYF; CDR3nt: TGCAGGGCTGGGACTAGCAAGACCCAGTACTTC
v_gene: TRBV7-8; d_gene: .; j_gene: TRBJ2-7; abundance: .; CDR3aa: CASSLTRRGRGVNEQYF; CDR3nt: TGTGCCAGCAGCTTAACCCGGAGGGGCAGGGGTGTCAACGAGCAGTACTTC
v_gene: TRBV30; d_gene: .; j_gene: TRBJ1-5; abundance: .; CDR3aa: CAWAIRDDQPQHF; CDR3nt: TGTGCCTGGGCTATCAGGGACGATCAGCCCCAGCATTTT
v_gene: TRBV2; d_gene: .; j_gene: TRBJ2-3; abundance: .; CDR3aa: CASSEVLTSTDTQYF; CDR3nt: TGTGCCAGCAGTGAGGTACTTACTAGCACAGATACGCAGTATTTT
v_gene: TRBV2; d_gene: .; j_gene: TRBJ1-1; abundance: .; CDR3aa: CASRGGWEAFF; CDR3nt: TGTGCCAGTAGAGGTGGGTGGGAGGCTTTCTTT
v_gene: TRBV27; d_gene: TRBD1; j_gene: TRBJ2-7; abundance: once; CDR3aa: CASKRDRGRVDYEQYF; CDR3nt: TGTGCCAGCAAGCGGGACAGGGGCCGTGTGGACTACGAGCAGTACTTC
v_gene: TRBV19; d_gene: TRBD2; j_gene: TRBJ2-2; abundance: .; CDR3aa: CASTPWEGTGELFF; CDR3nt: TGTGCCAGTACCCCATGGGAGGGCACCGGGGAGCTGTTTTTT
v_gene: TRBV5-6; d_gene: TRBD2; j_gene: TRBJ2-7; abundance: .; CDR3aa: CASSLSGLTYEQYF; CDR3nt: TGTGCCAGCAGCTTGTCGGGACTAACCTACGAGCAGTACTTC
v_gene: TRBV19; d_gene: .; j_gene: TRBJ1-2; abundance: .; CDR3aa: CASALNHEPNYGYTF; CDR3nt: TGTGCCAGCGCGCTCAATCACGAGCCGAACTATGGCTACACCTTC
v_gene: TRBV5-6; d_gene: .; j_gene: TRBJ2-1; abundance: .; CDR3aa: CASSPWSSYNEQFF; CDR3nt: TGTGCCAGCAGCCCTTGGAGCTCCTACAATGAGCAGTTCTTC
v_gene: TRBV10-3; d_gene: TRBD2; j_gene: TRBJ2-1; abundance: .; CDR3aa: CAISESRLAGDNEQFF; CDR3nt: TGTGCCATCAGTGAGTCTCGCCTAGCGGGAGATAATGAGCAGTTCTTC
v_gene: TRBV5-6; d_gene: TRBD1; j_gene: TRBJ1-1; abundance: once; CDR3aa: CASSLARDRGRDTEAFF; CDR3nt: TGTGCCAGCAGCTTGGCCCGGGACAGGGGACGAGACACTGAAGCTTTCTTT
v_gene: TRBV5-8; d_gene: .; j_gene: TRBJ2-7; abundance: .; CDR3aa: CASSAGKSQQYF; CDR3nt: TGTGCCAGCAGCGCTGGGAAATCTCAGCAGTACTTC
v_gene: TRBV18; d_gene: .; j_gene: TRBJ1-1; abundance: few; CDR3aa: CASSLLSNTEAFF; CDR3nt: TGTGCCAGCTCGCTCCTCTCGAACACTGAAGCTTTCTTT
v_gene: TRBV7-9; d_gene: TRBD1; j_gene: TRBJ1-1; abundance: .; CDR3aa: CASSPQTGGPINTEAFF; CDR3nt: TGTGCCAGCAGCCCCCAGACAGGGGGCCCAATAAACACTGAAGCTTTCTTT
v_gene: TRBV10-3; d_gene: TRBD2; j_gene: TRBJ2-7; abundance: .; CDR3aa: CAISGLASLYEQYF; CDR3nt: TGTGCCATCAGCGGACTAGCGAGCCTCTACGAGCAGTACTTC
v_gene: TRBV10-3; d_gene: TRBD1; j_gene: TRBJ2-7; abundance: .; CDR3aa: CAISEKGQGHEQYF; CDR3nt: TGTGCCATCAGTGAGAAGGGACAGGGGCACGAGCAGTACTTC
v_gene: TRBV27; d_gene: .; j_gene: TRBJ1-1; abundance: .; CDR3aa: CASKWQGLGTEAFF; CDR3nt: TGTGCCAGCAAGTGGCAGGGTCTGGGCACTGAAGCTTTCTTT